The present TCR beta chain was sequenced within a study of blood T cells in healthy people across ages. Then a second PCR, running roughly 6 to 12 cycles, was carried out with a sample-barcoded 5' primer and a J-beta primer mix. One entry per CDR3 protein, called by TCRdb with MiXCR from the 5' RACE reads. This table holds around 1,100,000 distinct CDR3 sequences, around two fifths found once. Trimming took 6 bases from V and 12 from J, leaving 8 bases between them. From germline, CDR1 is DFQATT and CDR2 SNEGSKA (reference sequence). The CDR3 contains 8 residues. What was sequenced was blood. The chain combines TRBV20-1 with TRBJ2-5, with D perhaps TRBD2 (6 bases). This sequence was found in a young man in good health. Here the CDR3 DNA reads TGCAGTGCCGGGGGTGAGTACTTC. Translation: CSAGGEYF.